This T cell receptor beta chain comes out of a study of spatial heterogeneity in lung cancer. Study background: Detected sequences consistently included more beta-chain ones than alpha-chain ones.

Individually, TCR cDNA molecules were each labelled with a unique molecular identifier. TCRdb independently ran MiXCR on the 5' RACE reads; one entry per CDR3 protein. The table records about 85,000 distinct CDR3 sequences, about 20% of them present only once. Stated time point: sample taken at primary tumor resection. The authors sequenced whole RNA from tumor, nontumor lung or frozen PBMC without sorting. Ten or more counts support this clonotype. The CDR3 consists of 13 residues. Looked up from germline, CDR1 is DFQATT and CDR2 is SNEGSKA (reference sequence). The ends were cut back, 2 bases at V and 12 bases at J, with 16 bases in the middle.

The V call is TRBV20-1, the J call TRBJ1-4; unclear D gene. This specimen was PBMCs, taken at surgery. This receptor was obtained from a male donor with early-stage non-small cell lung cancer. The CDR3 DNA follows: TGCAGTGCTAGAATCCAGGAGGCCAGCGAACTGTTTTTT. As protein: CSARIQEASELFF.